What follows is one TCR beta chain and its context. What it binds is not known. The source of the sample is a study of T cell responses to AZD1222 COVID-19 vaccine. The study's findings and limits: It should be noted that donors were predominantly white British and more often female, and clonal diversity was possibly underestimated. Unmutated variant regions are reportedly targeted by nearly half of spike-specific TCRs. Two AZD1222 doses significantly raised spike-specific TCR breadth and depth over controls.

V was shortened by 6 bases and J by 1 base, with 12 bases between the two germline ends. This CDR3 contains 14 residues. Germline V gene sequence: CDR1 MNHEY, CDR2 SMNVEV (reference sequence). Sequencing used immunoSEQ multiplex PCR; TCRdb keeps in-frame clones, though not all of them. The sample has around 150,000 clones, approximately 88% seen once. This TCR was recovered from an adult in good health. This sequence joins TRBV27 and TRBJ1-1; D is perhaps TRBD1 (5 bases). Sequencing was performed on peripheral blood, taken on day 0 of AZD1222 vaccination. CDR3 sequence (DNA): TGTGCCAGCAGGAAATCAGGGCGGAACACTGAAGCTTTCTTT. Protein sequence: CASRKSGRNTEAFF.